Listed below are T cell receptor beta chains from one sample, sequenced in a study of cytomegalovirus exposure and HLA in healthy donors. This table comes from immunoSEQ multiplex PCR, and its TCRdb copy is limited to in-frame clones, with some not included. The data show roughly 140,000 clones, around 75% seen once. The sequencing input was PBMCs. Every receptor here comes from a woman aged 25 to 39 in good health and CMV-seronegative. The CDR3 runs from the conserved cysteine through the conserved F or W. The order of the fields is J gene, V gene, CDR3 protein.

j_gene: TRBJ2-7
v_gene: TRBV29-1
CDR3aa: CSVHDRAEQYF

j_gene: TRBJ2-1
v_gene: TRBV11-2
CDR3aa: CASSLWWEGYNEQFF

j_gene: TRBJ2-7
v_gene: TRBV7-8
CDR3aa: CASSFIAGARAQYF

j_gene: TRBJ2-7
v_gene: TRBV5-1
CDR3aa: CASSLDRVVELISEQYF

j_gene: TRBJ2-6
v_gene: TRBV2
CDR3aa: CARQGPLGGANVLTF

j_gene: TRBJ1-5
v_gene: TRBV11-2
CDR3aa: CASSPLGGADQPQHF

j_gene: TRBJ1-6
v_gene: TRBV9
CDR3aa: CASSETGDVENSPLHF

j_gene: TRBJ2-7
v_gene: TRBV19
CDR3aa: CASSTLNSARDSSYEQYF

j_gene: TRBJ1-2
v_gene: TRBV5-1
CDR3aa: CASRVTRSGYGYTF

j_gene: TRBJ2-5
v_gene: TRBV19
CDR3aa: CASSAFRLAGVETQYF

j_gene: TRBJ1-3
v_gene: TRBV30
CDR3aa: CAWTSGVGGNTIYF

j_gene: TRBJ2-7
v_gene: TRBV5-4
CDR3aa: CASSEGVSYEQYF

j_gene: TRBJ1-2
v_gene: TRBV6-1
CDR3aa: CASSGPGYGYTF

j_gene: TRBJ1-2
v_gene: TRBV7-9
CDR3aa: CASSSQVAGGYTF

j_gene: TRBJ2-3
v_gene: TRBV7-2
CDR3aa: CASSPQAGGRTDTQYF

j_gene: TRBJ2-1
v_gene: TRBV29-1
CDR3aa: CSVTGLAGHNEQFF

j_gene: TRBJ2-7
v_gene: TRBV27
CDR3aa: CASSSPLSYEQYF

j_gene: TRBJ1-5
v_gene: TRBV5-5
CDR3aa: CASSLGGTGVGQPQHF

j_gene: TRBJ2-5
v_gene: TRBV6-5
CDR3aa: CASMPTGLETQYF

j_gene: TRBJ1-2
v_gene: TRBV4-1
CDR3aa: CASSQDPQGYGYTF

j_gene: TRBJ2-5
v_gene: TRBV18
CDR3aa: CASSPPGLERSGETQYF

j_gene: TRBJ1-1
v_gene: TRBV6-6
CDR3aa: CASSYWGRETREAFF

j_gene: NA
v_gene: TRBV4-2
CDR3aa: CASSQVPSGRLAYEQYF

j_gene: TRBJ2-7
v_gene: TRBV7-2
CDR3aa: CASSLEFAATYEQYF

j_gene: TRBJ2-5
v_gene: TRBV12-5
CDR3aa: CASGLGLAGPVGETQYF

j_gene: TRBJ2-1
v_gene: TRBV10-1
CDR3aa: CASSENLLHNEQFF

j_gene: TRBJ2-1
v_gene: TRBV18
CDR3aa: CASSPGGTYNEQFF

j_gene: TRBJ2-5
v_gene: TRBV6-5
CDR3aa: CASSLAEYQETQYF

j_gene: TRBJ1-5
v_gene: TRBV18
CDR3aa: CASSASRTEVQPQHF

j_gene: TRBJ2-6
v_gene: TRBV27
CDR3aa: CASSSGQGARWGANVLTF

j_gene: TRBJ2-1
v_gene: TRBV21-1
CDR3aa: CASSKLTDRAVPQFF

j_gene: TRBJ1-2
v_gene: TRBV11-1
CDR3aa: CASSLGITAGVTGYTF

j_gene: TRBJ1-1
v_gene: TRBV11-2
CDR3aa: CASSSQGLTEAFF

j_gene: TRBJ2-7
v_gene: TRBV4-2
CDR3aa: CASSQSGLAGGGEQYF

j_gene: TRBJ1-1
v_gene: TRBV4-1
CDR3aa: CASSHYRTVEDTEAFF

j_gene: TRBJ2-6
v_gene: TRBV19
CDR3aa: CASMLGGALGANVLTF

j_gene: TRBJ2-7
v_gene: TRBV5-6
CDR3aa: CASSLFSGDPREQYF